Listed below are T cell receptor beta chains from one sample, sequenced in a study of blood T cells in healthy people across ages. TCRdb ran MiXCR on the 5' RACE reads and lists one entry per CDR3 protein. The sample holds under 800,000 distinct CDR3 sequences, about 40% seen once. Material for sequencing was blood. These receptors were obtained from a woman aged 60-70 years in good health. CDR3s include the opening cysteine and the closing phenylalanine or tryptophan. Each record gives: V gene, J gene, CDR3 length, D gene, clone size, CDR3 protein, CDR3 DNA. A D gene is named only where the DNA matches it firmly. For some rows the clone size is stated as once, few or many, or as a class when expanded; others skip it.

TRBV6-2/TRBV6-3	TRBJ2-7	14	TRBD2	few	CASRYGGSLYEQYF	TGTGCCAGCAGATACGGGGGGAGCCTCTACGAGCAGTACTTC
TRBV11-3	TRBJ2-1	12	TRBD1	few	CASSSRGNEQFF	TGTGCCAGCAGCTCCAGGGGGAATGAGCAGTTCTTC
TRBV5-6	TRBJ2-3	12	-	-	CASRSTSDTQYF	TGTGCCAGCAGATCCACTTCAGATACGCAGTATTTT
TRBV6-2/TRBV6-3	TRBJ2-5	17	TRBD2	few	CASSYSSGLAGQETQYF	TGTGCCAGCAGTTACTCGTCGGGACTAGCGGGACAAGAGACCCAGTACTTC
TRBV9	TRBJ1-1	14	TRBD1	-	CASSPTSGGAGAFF	TGTGCCAGCAGCCCCACCTCAGGGGGCGCCGGGGCTTTCTTT
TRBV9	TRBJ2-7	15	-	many	CASSVDEGGHYEQYF	TGTGCCAGCAGCGTAGACGAGGGGGGCCACTACGAGCAGTACTTC
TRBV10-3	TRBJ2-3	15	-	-	CAISESLAQGDTQYF	TGTGCCATCAGTGAGTCGTTAGCCCAGGGAGATACGCAGTATTTT
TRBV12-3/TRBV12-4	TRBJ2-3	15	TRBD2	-	CASRSGRAGADTQYF	TGTGCCAGCAGATCGGGAAGAGCGGGAGCAGATACGCAGTATTTT
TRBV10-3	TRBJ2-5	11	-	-	CATLNEETQYF	TGTGCCACCCTGAATGAAGAGACCCAGTACTTC
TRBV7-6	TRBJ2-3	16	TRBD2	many	CASSLGLAGVTDTQYF	TGTGCCAGCAGCTTAGGGCTAGCGGGAGTTACAGATACGCAGTATTTT
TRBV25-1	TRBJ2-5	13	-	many	CASSTAGSETQYF	TGTGCCAGCAGTACTGCGGGAAGCGAGACCCAGTACTTC
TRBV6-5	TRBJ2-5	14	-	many	CASSQDFSSETQYF	TGTGCCAGCAGCCAAGATTTCTCATCGGAGACCCAGTACTTC
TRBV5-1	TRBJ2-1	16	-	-	CASSLGVFSSYNEQFF	TGCGCCAGCAGCTTAGGTGTCTTTAGCTCCTACAATGAGCAGTTCTTC
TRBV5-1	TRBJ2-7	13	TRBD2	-	CASRIGLAPEQYF	TGCGCCAGCAGAATTGGACTAGCCCCCGAGCAGTACTTC
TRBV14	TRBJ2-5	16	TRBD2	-	CASSQLSSGRPETQYF	TGTGCCAGCAGCCAATTATCTAGCGGCCGCCCCGAGACCCAGTACTTC
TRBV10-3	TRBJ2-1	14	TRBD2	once	CAIKTSGGAYEQFF	TGTGCCATCAAAACTAGCGGGGGGGCTTATGAGCAGTTCTTC
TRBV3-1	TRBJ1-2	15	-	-	CASSPLNLMVYGYTF	TGTGCCAGCAGCCCCCTGAACCTTATGGTCTATGGCTACACCTTC
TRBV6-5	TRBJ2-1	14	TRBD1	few	CASSSLGQGLGLFF	TGTGCCAGCAGTTCACTGGGACAGGGTTTGGGCTTGTTCTTC
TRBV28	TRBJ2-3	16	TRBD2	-	CASSFPLAGETDTQYF	TGTGCCAGCAGTTTTCCCTTAGCGGGAGAAACAGATACGCAGTATTTT
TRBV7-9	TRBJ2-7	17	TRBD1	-	CASSLVLWDRDTYEQYF	TGTGCCAGCAGCTTAGTTCTGTGGGACAGGGATACCTACGAGCAGTACTTC
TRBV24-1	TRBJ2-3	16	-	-	CATSDSGREHTDTQYF	TGTGCCACCAGTGACTCAGGACGGGAACACACAGATACGCAGTATTTT
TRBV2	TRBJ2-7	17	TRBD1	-	CASSEEGTGGAEYEQYF	TGTGCCAGCAGTGAAGAAGGGACAGGGGGCGCGGAGTACGAGCAGTACTTC
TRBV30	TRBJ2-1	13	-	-	CAWVRDAYNEQFF	TGTGCCTGGGTTCGGGACGCCTACAATGAGCAGTTCTTC
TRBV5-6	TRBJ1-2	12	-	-	CASSLATEAYTF	TGTGCCAGCAGCTTGGCGACAGAGGCCTACACCTTC
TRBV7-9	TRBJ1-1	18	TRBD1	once	CASSPHRDRVLTTTEAFF	TGTGCCAGCAGCCCCCACCGAGACAGGGTCTTAACAACAACTGAAGCTTTCTTT
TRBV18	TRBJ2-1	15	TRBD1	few	CASSQTGEGYNEQFF	TGTGCCAGCTCGCAGACAGGGGAAGGCTACAATGAGCAGTTCTTC
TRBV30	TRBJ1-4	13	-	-	CAWSANSNEKLFF	TGTGCCTGGAGTGCCAACAGCAATGAAAAACTGTTTTTT
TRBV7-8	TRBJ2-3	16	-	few	CASSLQRLGFTDTQYF	TGTGCCAGCAGCTTACAGAGACTGGGGTTCACCGATACGCAGTATTTT
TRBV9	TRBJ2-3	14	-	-	CASSTTGFTDTQYF	TGTGCCAGCAGCACAACAGGGTTTACAGATACGCAGTATTTT
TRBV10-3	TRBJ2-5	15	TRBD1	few	CAISPRGLGQETQYF	TGTGCCATCAGTCCCAGGGGGCTCGGGCAAGAGACCCAGTACTTC
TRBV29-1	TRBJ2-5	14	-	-	CSVEGGQGRETQYF	TGCAGCGTTGAAGGAGGGCAGGGGCGGGAGACCCAGTACTTC
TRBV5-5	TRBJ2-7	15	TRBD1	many	CASSLGQVSSYEQYF	TGTGCCAGCAGCCTGGGACAGGTCAGCTCCTACGAGCAGTACTTC
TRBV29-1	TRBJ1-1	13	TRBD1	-	CSGNRGRGTEAFF	TGCAGCGGGAACAGGGGGCGGGGCACTGAAGCTTTCTTT
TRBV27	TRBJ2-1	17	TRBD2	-	CASSPQSFSGGPNEQFF	TGTGCCAGCAGTCCCCAAAGCTTTAGCGGGGGGCCCAATGAGCAGTTCTTC
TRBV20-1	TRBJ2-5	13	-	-	CSASQGHGETQYF	TGCAGTGCTAGTCAGGGCCACGGAGAGACCCAGTACTTC
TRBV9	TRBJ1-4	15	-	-	CASSAQGATNEKLFF	TGTGCCAGCAGCGCCCAAGGAGCAACTAATGAAAAACTGTTTTTT
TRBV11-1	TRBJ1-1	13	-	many	CASSPYSNTEAFF	TGTGCCAGCAGCCCTTACAGCAACACTGAAGCTTTCTTT
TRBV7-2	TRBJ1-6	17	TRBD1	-	CASSLGDRATYNSPLHF	TGTGCCAGCAGCTTAGGGGACAGGGCAACCTATAATTCACCCCTCCACTTT
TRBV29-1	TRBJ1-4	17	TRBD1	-	CSVGIGVTGGSNEKLFF	TGCAGCGTTGGTATTGGGGTGACAGGGGGCAGTAATGAAAAACTGTTTTTT
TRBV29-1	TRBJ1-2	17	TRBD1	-	CSVSPPMGTGLPFGYTF	TGCAGCGTTTCTCCACCGATGGGGACAGGGCTCCCCTTTGGCTACACCTTC
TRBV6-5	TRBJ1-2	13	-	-	CASTPRGTNGYTF	TGTGCCAGCACCCCACGGGGGACAAATGGCTACACCTTC